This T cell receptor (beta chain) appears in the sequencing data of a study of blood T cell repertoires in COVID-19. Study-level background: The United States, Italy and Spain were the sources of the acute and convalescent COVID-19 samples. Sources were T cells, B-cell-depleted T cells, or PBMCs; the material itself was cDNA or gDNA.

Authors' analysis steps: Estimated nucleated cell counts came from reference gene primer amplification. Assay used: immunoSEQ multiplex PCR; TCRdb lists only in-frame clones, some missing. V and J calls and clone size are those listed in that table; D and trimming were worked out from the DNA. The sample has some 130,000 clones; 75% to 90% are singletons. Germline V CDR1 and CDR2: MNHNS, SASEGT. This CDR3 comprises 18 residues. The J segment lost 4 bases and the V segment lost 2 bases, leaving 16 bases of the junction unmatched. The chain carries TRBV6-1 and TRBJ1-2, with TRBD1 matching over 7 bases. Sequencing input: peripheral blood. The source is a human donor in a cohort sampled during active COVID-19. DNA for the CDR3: TGTGCCAGCAGTGAAAATGGAGGTCGAGGGGGCCGGGGCTATGGCTACACCTTC. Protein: CASSENGGRGGRGYGYTF.